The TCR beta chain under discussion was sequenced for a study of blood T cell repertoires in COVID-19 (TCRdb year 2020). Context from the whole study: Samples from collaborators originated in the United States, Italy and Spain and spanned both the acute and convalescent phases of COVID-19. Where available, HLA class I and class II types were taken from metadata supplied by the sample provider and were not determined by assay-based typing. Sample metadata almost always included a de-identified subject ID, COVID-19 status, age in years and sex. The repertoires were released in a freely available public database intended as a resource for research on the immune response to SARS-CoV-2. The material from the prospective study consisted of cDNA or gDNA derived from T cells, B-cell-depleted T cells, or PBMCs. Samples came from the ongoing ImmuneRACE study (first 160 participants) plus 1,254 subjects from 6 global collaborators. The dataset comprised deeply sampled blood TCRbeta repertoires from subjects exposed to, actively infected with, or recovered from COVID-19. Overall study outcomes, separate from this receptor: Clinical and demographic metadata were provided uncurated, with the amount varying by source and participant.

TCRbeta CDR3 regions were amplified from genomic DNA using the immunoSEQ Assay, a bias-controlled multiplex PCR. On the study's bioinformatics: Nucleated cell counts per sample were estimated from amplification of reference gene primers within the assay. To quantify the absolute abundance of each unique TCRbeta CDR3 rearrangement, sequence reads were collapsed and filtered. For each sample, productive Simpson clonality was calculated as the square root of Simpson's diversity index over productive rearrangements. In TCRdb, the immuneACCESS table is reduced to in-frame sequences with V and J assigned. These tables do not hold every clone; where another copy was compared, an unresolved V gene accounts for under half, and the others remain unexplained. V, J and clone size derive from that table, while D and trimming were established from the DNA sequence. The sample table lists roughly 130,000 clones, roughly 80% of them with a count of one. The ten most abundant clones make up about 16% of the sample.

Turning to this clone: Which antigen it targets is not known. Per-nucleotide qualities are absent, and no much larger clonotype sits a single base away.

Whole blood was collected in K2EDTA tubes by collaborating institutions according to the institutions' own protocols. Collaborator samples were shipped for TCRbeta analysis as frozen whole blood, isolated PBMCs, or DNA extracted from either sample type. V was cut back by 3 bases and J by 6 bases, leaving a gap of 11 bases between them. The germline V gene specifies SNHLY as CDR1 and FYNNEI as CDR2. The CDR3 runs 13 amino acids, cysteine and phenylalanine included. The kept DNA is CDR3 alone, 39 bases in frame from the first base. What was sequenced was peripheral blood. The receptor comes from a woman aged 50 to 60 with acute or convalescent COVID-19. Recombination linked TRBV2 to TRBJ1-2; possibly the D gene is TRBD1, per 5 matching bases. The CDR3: CASSDTRANGYTF. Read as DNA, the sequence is TGTGCCAGCAGTGATACCAGGGCGAATGGCTACACCTTC.